The next 6 T cell receptor beta chains were all read from a single sample in a study of CD8 T cells in ankylosing spondylitis. No antigen has been identified for these receptors. Broader study findings: Ankylosing spondylitis blood seemed to carry a telltale TCR beta motif made of eight highly homologous variants.

MiXCR, run by TCRdb on the 5' RACE reads, gives a single entry per CDR3 protein. The sample includes around 770,000 distinct CDR3 sequences, 15% to 20% seen only once; the top ten take approximately 18%. The sample taken for sequencing was blood, either unsorted or a sorted T cell fraction (not recorded which). The source of these receptors is a male donor with ankylosing spondylitis.

This clonotype was observed a handful of times. V gene TRBV5-4 combines with J gene TRBJ2-3, with a tentative D call TRBD1 (6 bases). CDR1 is SGHNT, CDR2 YYREEE, per germline (reference sequence). Trimming cost V 0 bases and J 2 bases, with 7 bases left between them. The CDR3 contains 14 residues. In DNA form, the CDR3 reads TGTGCCAGCAGCTTGGAGGGGGTCACAGATACGCAGTATTTT. It encodes CASSLEGVTDTQYF.

This clonotype was seen only a few times. The chain links TRBV20-1 to TRBJ2-7; the match to TRBD2 covers 7 bases. The V gene's germline CDR1 is DFQATT and CDR2 SNEGSKA (reference sequence). The CDR3 runs 15 residues. V was clipped by 5 bases and J by 0 bases; unmatched bases: 10. CDR3: CSAGLLAVSSYEQYF. In DNA, the CDR3 is TGCAGTGCTGGGCTTCTAGCGGTTAGCTCCTACGAGCAGTACTTC.

The CDR3 spells CATSPATSGGVSYNEQFF. As DNA, the CDR3 is TGTGCCACCTCTCCGGCGACTAGCGGGGGGGTCTCCTACAATGAGCAGTTCTTC. V usage is TRBV12-3 or TRBV12-4 and J usage is TRBJ2-1, with TRBD2 matching 14 bases. J lost 0 bases, V lost 10 bases, and 11 bases had no gene match. The CDR3 loop spans 18 amino acids.

V and J are TRBV12-3 or TRBV12-4 and TRBJ2-3; 8 bases fit TRBD2. CDR3 length: 15 amino acids. The ends lost 3 bases at V and 4 bases at J; junction bases unmatched: 6. For the CDR3, the DNA is TGTGCCAGCAGTTTTGACCGGGGGGGCTCAGATACGCAGTATTTT. Translating gives CASSFDRGGSDTQYF.

The chain couples TRBV7-9 to TRBJ2-7, with TRBD2 identical over 14 bases. V lost 5 bases, J lost 4 bases, and 10 bases stayed unmatched. The CDR3 length is 17 residues. Germline assignment: CDR1 SEHNR and CDR2 FQNEAQ (reference sequence). The CDR3 sequence: CASSPQRGLAGEYEQYF. CDR3 in DNA: TGTGCCAGCAGCCCACAGCGGGGACTAGCGGGAGAGTACGAGCAGTACTTC.

The V gene is TRBV12-3 or TRBV12-4, the J gene TRBJ2-1; TRBD2 agrees at 11 bases. CDR3 length equals 16 residues. The V gene end was trimmed by 6 bases and the J gene end by 1 base; junction bases not matched to a gene: 5. The DNA for the CDR3 is TGTGCCAGCAGGACCATAGCGGGAGGGTCCTACAATGAGCAGTTCTTC. Translation: CASRTIAGGSYNEQFF.